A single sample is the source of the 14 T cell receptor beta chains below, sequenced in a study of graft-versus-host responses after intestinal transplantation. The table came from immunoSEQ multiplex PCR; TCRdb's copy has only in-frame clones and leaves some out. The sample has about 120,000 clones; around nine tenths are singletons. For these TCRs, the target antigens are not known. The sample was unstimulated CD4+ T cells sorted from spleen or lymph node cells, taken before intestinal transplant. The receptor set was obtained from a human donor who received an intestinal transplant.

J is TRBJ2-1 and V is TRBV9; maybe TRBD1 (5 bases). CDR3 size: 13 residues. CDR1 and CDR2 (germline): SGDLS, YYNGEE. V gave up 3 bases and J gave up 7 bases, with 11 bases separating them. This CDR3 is CASSALQGNEQFF. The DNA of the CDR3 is TGTGCCAGCAGCGCCCTCCAGGGAAATGAGCAGTTCTTC.

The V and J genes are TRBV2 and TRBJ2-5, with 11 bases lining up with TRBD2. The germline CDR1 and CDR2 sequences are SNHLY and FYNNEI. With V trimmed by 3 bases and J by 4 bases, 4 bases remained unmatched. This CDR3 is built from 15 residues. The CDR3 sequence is CASSEWLAGGETQYF. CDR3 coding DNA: TGTGCCAGCAGTGAGTGGCTAGCGGGGGGAGAGACCCAGTACTTC. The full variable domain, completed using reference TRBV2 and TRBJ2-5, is EPEVTQTPSHQVTQMGQEVILRCVPISNHLYFYWYRQILGQKVEFLVSFYNNEISEKSEIFDDQFSVERPDGSNFTLKIRSTKLEDSAMYFCASSEWLAGGETQYFGPGTRLLVL.

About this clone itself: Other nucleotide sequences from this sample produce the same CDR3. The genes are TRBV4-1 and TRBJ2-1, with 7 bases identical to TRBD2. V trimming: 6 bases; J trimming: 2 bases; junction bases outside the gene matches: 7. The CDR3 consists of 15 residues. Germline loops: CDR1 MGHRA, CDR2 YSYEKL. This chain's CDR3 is CASRATSRAYNEQFF. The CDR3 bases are TGCGCCAGCAGGGCGACTAGCAGGGCCTACAATGAGCAGTTCTTC.

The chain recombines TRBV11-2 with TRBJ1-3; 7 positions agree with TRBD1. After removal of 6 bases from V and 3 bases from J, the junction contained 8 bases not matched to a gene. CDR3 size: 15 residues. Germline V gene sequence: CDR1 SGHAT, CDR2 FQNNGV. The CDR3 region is CASRSTGSGGNTIYF. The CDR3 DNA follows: TGTGCCAGCAGGTCGACAGGGTCAGGTGGAAACACCATATATTTT.

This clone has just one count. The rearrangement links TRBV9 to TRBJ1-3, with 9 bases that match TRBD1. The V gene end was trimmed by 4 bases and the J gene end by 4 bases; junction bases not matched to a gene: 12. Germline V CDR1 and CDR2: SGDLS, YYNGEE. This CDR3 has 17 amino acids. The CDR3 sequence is CASSYYPGTGTGNTIYF. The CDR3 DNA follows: TGTGCCAGCAGCTACTACCCCGGGACAGGGACCGGAAACACCATATATTTT.

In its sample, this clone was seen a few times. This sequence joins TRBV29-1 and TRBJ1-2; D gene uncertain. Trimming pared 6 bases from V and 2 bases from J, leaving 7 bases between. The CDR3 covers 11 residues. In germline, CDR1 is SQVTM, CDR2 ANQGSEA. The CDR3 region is CSVDYNYGYTF. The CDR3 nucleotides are TGCAGCGTGGACTACAACTATGGCTACACCTTC.

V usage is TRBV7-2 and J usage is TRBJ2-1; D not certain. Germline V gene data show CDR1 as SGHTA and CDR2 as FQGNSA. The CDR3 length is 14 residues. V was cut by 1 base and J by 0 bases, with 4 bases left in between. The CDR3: CASSLGVSYNEQFF. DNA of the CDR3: TGTGCCAGCAGCTTAGGCGTCTCCTACAATGAGCAGTTCTTC.

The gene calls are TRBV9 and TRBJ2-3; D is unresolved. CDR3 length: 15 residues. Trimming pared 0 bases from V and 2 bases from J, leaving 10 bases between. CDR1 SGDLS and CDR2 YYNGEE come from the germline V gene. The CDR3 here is CASSVGVRLTDTQYF. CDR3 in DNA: TGTGCCAGCAGCGTAGGGGTCCGACTCACAGATACGCAGTATTTT. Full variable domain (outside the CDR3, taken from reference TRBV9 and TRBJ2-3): DSGVTQTPKHLITATGQRVTLRCSPRSGDLSVYWYQQSLDQGLQFLIQYYNGEERAKGNILERFSAQQFPDLHSELNLSSLELGDSALYFCASSVGVRLTDTQYFGPGTRLTVL.

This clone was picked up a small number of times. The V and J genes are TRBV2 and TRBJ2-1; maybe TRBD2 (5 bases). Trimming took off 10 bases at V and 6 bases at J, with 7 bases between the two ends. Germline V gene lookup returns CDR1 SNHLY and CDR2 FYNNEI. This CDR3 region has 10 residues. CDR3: CATLGNEQFF. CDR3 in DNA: TGTGCCACACTAGGCAATGAGCAGTTCTTC.

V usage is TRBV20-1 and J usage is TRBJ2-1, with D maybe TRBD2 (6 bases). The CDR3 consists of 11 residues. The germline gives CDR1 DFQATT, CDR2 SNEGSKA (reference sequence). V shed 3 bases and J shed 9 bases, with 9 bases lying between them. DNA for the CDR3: TGCAGTGCTAGCGGGAGTTTTGAGCAGTTCTTC. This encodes CSASGSFEQFF.

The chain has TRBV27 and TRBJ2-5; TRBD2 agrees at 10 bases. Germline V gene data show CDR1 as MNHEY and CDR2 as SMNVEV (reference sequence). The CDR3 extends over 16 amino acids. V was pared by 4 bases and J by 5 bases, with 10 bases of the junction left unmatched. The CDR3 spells CASSSSRLAGQETQYF. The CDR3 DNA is TGTGCCAGCAGTTCATCCAGACTAGCGGGTCAGGAGACCCAGTACTTC.

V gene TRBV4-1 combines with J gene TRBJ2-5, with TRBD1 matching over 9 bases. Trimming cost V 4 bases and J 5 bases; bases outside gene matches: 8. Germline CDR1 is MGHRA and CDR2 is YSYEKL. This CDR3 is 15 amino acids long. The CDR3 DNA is TGCGCCAGCAGCCTGGACAGGGGTAAAGGGGAGACCCAGTACTTC. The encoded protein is CASSLDRGKGETQYF.

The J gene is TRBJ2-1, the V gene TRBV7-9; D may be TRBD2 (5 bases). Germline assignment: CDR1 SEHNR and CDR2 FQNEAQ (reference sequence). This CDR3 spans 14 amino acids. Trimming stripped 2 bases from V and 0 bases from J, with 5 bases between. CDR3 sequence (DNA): TGTGCCAGCAGCTTAACTAGCTCCTACAATGAGCAGTTCTTC. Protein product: CASSLTSSYNEQFF.

The CDR3 loop is CASMTGVYGYTF. The CDR3 DNA reads TGTGCCAGTATGACCGGGGTTTATGGCTACACCTTC. J is TRBJ1-2 and V is TRBV19; D gene uncertain. The germline CDR1 and CDR2 sequences are LNHDA and SQIVND (reference sequence). This CDR3 contains 12 residues. V was cut by 7 bases and J by 5 bases, with 11 bases left in between.